The 5 T cell receptor beta chains below come from one sample, sequenced in a study of OX40 agonist ivuxolimab in advanced cancers. The method was immunoSEQ multiplex PCR; TCRdb's version includes in-frame clones alone and lacks a portion of them. The sample carries around 68,000 clones, approximately 90% recorded once. Specimen: CD4+ or CD8+ T cells sorted from blood, collected in a trial of the OX40 agonist ivuxolimab. Source of these receptors: an adult with an advanced solid tumor such as melanoma, head and neck, liver or kidney cancer.

The chain links TRBV30 to TRBJ2-7; 7 positions match TRBD1. V lost 3 bases to trimming and J lost 9 bases; unmatched junction nucleotides: 5. This CDR3 has 11 residues. In germline, CDR1 is GTSNPN, CDR2 SVGIG (reference sequence). The CDR3, as DNA: TGTGCCTGGAGACGACAGGGATGGCAGTACTTC. Its translation is CAWRRQGWQYF.

The sample holds a few counts of this clone. V usage is TRBV30 and J usage is TRBJ1-6; no firm D call. The V and J ends lost 8 bases and 7 bases respectively, with 18 bases between them. The CDR3 extends over 14 amino acids. Germline values: CDR1 GTSNPN, CDR2 SVGIG (reference sequence). DNA of the CDR3: TGTGCCACTGGAGTGGGCCAGCCGAATTCACCCCTCCACTTT. This encodes CATGVGQPNSPLHF.

V gene TRBV6-5 combines with J gene TRBJ2-7; TRBD1 agrees at 9 bases. With V trimmed by 6 bases and J by 3 bases, 6 bases remained unmatched. The CDR3 covers 14 residues. The germline V gene has CDR1 MNHEY and CDR2 SVGAGI. CDR3 loop: CASSPGQGYYEQYF. In DNA, the CDR3 is TGTGCCAGCAGCCCGGGACAGGGCTACTACGAGCAGTACTTC.

The rearrangement links TRBV5-1 to TRBJ2-7, with 8 nucleotides matching TRBD1. Germline V gene lookup returns CDR1 SGHRS and CDR2 YFSETQ. With 4 bases clipped from V and 5 bases from J, the junction kept 8 bases outside the gene matches. The CDR3 covers 14 residues. CDR3 loop: CASSPGQDFNEQYF. In DNA form, the CDR3 reads TGCGCCAGCAGCCCGGGACAGGATTTCAACGAGCAGTACTTC.

The chain uses TRBV10-3 and TRBJ2-2; D may correspond to TRBD1 or TRBD2 (5 bases each). V dropped 4 bases and J dropped 1 base, with 13 bases sitting between them. Germline values: CDR1 ENHRY, CDR2 SYGVKD. CDR3 length equals 16 residues. CDR3 region: CAISGHRDQNTGELFF. DNA for the CDR3: TGTGCCATCAGTGGACATCGGGACCAGAACACCGGGGAGCTGTTTTTT.